This T cell receptor beta chain was captured in a study of blood T cell repertoires in COVID-19. The overall study: Some COVID-19 samples were acute and others convalescent; all came from the United States, Italy and Spain. PBMCs, B-cell-depleted T cells, or T cells provided the cDNA or gDNA that made up the material.

Assay used: immunoSEQ multiplex PCR; TCRdb lists only in-frame clones, some missing. The data hold roughly 190,000 clones, with approximately 90% observed a single time. This clone was found once. Germline V gives CDR1 SGHNT, CDR2 YENEEA. The CDR3 runs 12 residues. V was trimmed by 5 bases and J by 0 bases, leaving 4 bases between them. Sequenced sample: peripheral blood. The chain combines TRBV11-3 with TRBJ2-5; D not certain. This receptor was taken from a middle-aged woman who had recovered from COVID-19. The CDR3 region is CASSPNQETQYF. The CDR3, as DNA: TGTGCCAGCAGCCCCAACCAAGAGACCCAGTACTTC.